This T cell receptor (beta chain) was obtained from a study of blood T cell repertoires in COVID-19. Study at large: The study drew acute and convalescent COVID-19 samples from the United States, Italy and Spain. PBMCs, B-cell-depleted T cells, or T cells provided the cDNA or gDNA that made up the material.

The authors' processing: Reference gene primers were amplified, and this amplification served to estimate nucleated cell counts. The method was immunoSEQ multiplex PCR; TCRdb's version includes in-frame clones alone and lacks a portion of them. V and J calls and clone size are copied from that table; D and trimming were computed from the DNA. The data show a few hundred thousand clones, under 90% seen once. Germline V gene data show CDR1 as MNHEY and CDR2 as SVGAGI. The CDR3 contains 14 residues. V shed 6 bases and J 2 bases; nucleotides not matched to a gene: 3. The sequenced sample was peripheral blood. This TCR was recovered from a woman between 40 and 50 years old who had recovered from COVID-19. This chain links TRBV6-5 with TRBJ2-7; 11 nucleotides match TRBD2. The CDR3 nucleotides are TGTGCCAGCAGGGGGACTAGCGGAGCCTACGAGCAGTACTTC. It is translated as CASRGTSGAYEQYF.